This TCR beta chain was observed in a study of PD-1 blockade in classical Hodgkin lymphoma (dated by TCRdb to 2020 to 2022). About the full investigation: Nivolumab dosing was 3 mg/kg intravenously every 2 weeks, continuing until either disease progression or unacceptable toxicity. To define a peripheral blood immune signature of response to PD-1 blockade in classical Hodgkin lymphoma, the study combined TCR beta sequencing with CyTOF.

What the work shows at the level of the full study, not this receptor alone: A significant rise by C4D1 was seen in CD4+ but not CD8+ TCR diversity (p=0.0027 vs p=0.16), with the rise being most apparent in complete responders (p=0.02). Trial patients with a complete response had baseline diversity similar to that of newly diagnosed patients, while partial responders and progressors had significantly lower diversity. Lower diversity was seen in patients whose nivolumab began less than 1 year after ASCT, and these patients were left out of later analyses so that immune reconstitution would not confound the results. The study was limited to a single clinical trial cohort, and causes of repertoire differences, possibly disease activity or prior therapy, remained undefined. Baseline TCR diversity was reported as lower in newly diagnosed patients than in healthy donors, and lower still in relapsed/refractory patients.

Looking up the germline V gene yields CDR1 SGHAT and CDR2 FQNNGV. There are 13 amino acids in the CDR3, from cysteine to phenylalanine inclusive. Only CDR3 DNA remains: 39 bases, in frame from the first base. Relative to germline, V is missing 5 bases and J is missing 6 bases, with 6 bases of the junction outside any gene match. On this clone itself: Its antigen is still unknown. Per-base quality was not reported, and no clone a single base away is much larger than it.

This specimen's time point label, interpreted: cycle 2 day 1 (C2D1) of nivolumab. Relapse after autologous stem cell transplantation had occurred in all trial patients, and cohorts A, B and C were distinguished by prior brentuximab vedotin exposure. The trial cohort was composed of around 60 patients with relapsed/refractory classical Hodgkin lymphoma, for whom complete response, partial response or progressive disease was recorded as best overall response. Trial patients were treated with single-agent nivolumab in the multi-cohort phase II CheckMate 205 trial. Best overall response was determined by an independent review committee according to the 2007 International Working Group response criteria. Trial PBMCs were obtained immediately prior to nivolumab initiation (C1D1) and on therapy at cycle 2 day 1 and cycle 4 day 1. Peripheral blood was collected in 8 mL Vacutainer Cell Preparation Tubes, from which PBMCs were isolated by centrifugation and then cryopreserved.

Genomic DNA was extracted with the Qiagen DNeasy kit from unsorted PBMCs and from negatively selected CD4+ and CD8+ fractions. Amplification of TCR beta CDR3 regions was done by immunoSEQ multiplex PCR with primers that anneal to V and J segments. A synthetic immune receptor repertoire was used to minimize amplification bias, and any residual bias was removed computationally once sequencing was done. The study's processing was this. Repertoire diversity was quantified as the Shannon entropy index using custom Python scripts. Unsorted, CD4+ and CD8+ repertoires were analyzed separately, except in combined analyses where CD4+ and CD8+ sequences were merged in silico. Clonal expansion was defined as a frequency increase of at least 2-fold after treatment compared with C1D1, and clones undetected at baseline were assigned a pseudocount of 0.5. Clones with 0 or 1 copy at C1D1 were defined as singleton clones, while clones with 2 or more copies were defined as non-singleton clones. Clones expanded in unsorted samples were labelled as CD4+, CD8+ or unknown by matching protein sequences in sorted samples from the same patient. Wilcoxon tests were applied to paired samples to test diversity changes from C1D1 to C4D1. TCRdb retrieved this table from immuneACCESS and kept in-frame rearrangements only. Not all clones are present; in checked studies, unresolved V genes account for under half, and no reason is known for the remainder. That table supplies the V and J calls and clone size; D and trimming were determined from the DNA. For this sample the table gives 39,000 or so clones, of which roughly nine tenths were detected only once. The top ten clonotypes cover about 5.5% of the sample.

The source material was peripheral blood mononuclear cells (PBMCs), sampled before the second cycle of nivolumab. The TCR comes from a human donor with classical Hodgkin lymphoma. Recombination joined TRBV11-2 with TRBJ2-7, with 8 bases in between that match TRBD1. The DNA reads TGTGCCAGCAGCAGAGACAGGGGAATCGAGCAGTACTTC. Translated, this gives CASSRDRGIEQYF.